Listed here is a single T cell receptor beta chain. Its antigen is currently unknown. The ends were cut back, 2 bases at V and 8 bases at J, with 10 bases in the middle. In germline, CDR1 is MDHEN, CDR2 SYDVKM. The CDR3 runs to 12 residues. These data are taken from a study of cytomegalovirus exposure and HLA in healthy donors. Study outcomes and limitations: In a later analysis, compared with equally common non-associated chains, HLA-associated beta chains were more expanded. Rare TCR sequences dominated, though some public TCRs recurred in many donors. In an earlier analysis, productive rearrangement rates for most beta V segments clustered near 87% or 30%. For TCR beta chains, V- and J-gene trimming was later linked to a missense DCLRE1C variant.

This PCR relied on a set of 60 Vbeta primers and 13 Jbeta primers. Method: immunoSEQ multiplex PCR; TCRdb's copy keeps in-frame clones and lacks some. Of roughly 200,000 clones listed, approximately 81% are singletons. The chain carries TRBV28 and TRBJ2-7; weak D call: TRBD2 (5 bases). Sequencing was performed on PBMCs. This TCR derives from a man aged 30 to 39 in good health and CMV-seronegative. DNA for the CDR3: TGTGCCAGCAGTTTACCGGGGTCCAAGCAGTACTTC. Protein product: CASSLPGSKQYF. The whole variable domain, remainder taken from reference TRBV28 and TRBJ2-7, is DVKVTQSSRYLVKRTGEKVFLECVQDMDHENMFWYRQDPGLGLRLIYFSYDVKMKEKGDIPEGYSVSREKKERFSLILESASTNQTSMYLCASSLPGSKQYFGPGTRLTVT.